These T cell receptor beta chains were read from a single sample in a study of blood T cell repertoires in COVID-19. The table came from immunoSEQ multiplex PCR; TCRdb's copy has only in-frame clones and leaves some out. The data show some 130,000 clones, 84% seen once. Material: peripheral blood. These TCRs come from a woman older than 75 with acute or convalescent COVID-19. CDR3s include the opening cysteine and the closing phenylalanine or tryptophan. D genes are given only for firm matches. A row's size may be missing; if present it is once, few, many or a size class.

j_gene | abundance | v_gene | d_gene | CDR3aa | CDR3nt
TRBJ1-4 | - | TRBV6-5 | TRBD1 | CASSYSQGAGEKLFF | TGTGCCAGCAGTTACTCCCAGGGGGCCGGGGAAAAACTGTTTTTT
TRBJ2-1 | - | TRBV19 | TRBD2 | CASSIGGSGNEQFF | TGTGCCAGTAGTATAGGCGGGAGTGGCAATGAGCAGTTCTTC
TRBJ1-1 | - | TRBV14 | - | CASSLGVTEAFF | TGTGCCAGCAGCCTAGGGGTAACTGAAGCTTTCTTT
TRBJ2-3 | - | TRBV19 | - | CASTPNGQFADTQYF | TGTGCCAGTACGCCGAATGGGCAATTCGCAGATACGCAGTATTTT
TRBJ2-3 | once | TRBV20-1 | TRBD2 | CSARGGRATDTQYF | TGCAGTGCTCGTGGCGGGAGGGCAACAGATACGCAGTATTTT
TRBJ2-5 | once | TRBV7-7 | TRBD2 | CASSAGTSGRETQYF | TGTGCCAGCAGCGCAGGGACTAGCGGGCGTGAGACCCAGTACTTC
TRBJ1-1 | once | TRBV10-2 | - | CASSEGYQGWHTEAFF | TGCGCCAGCAGTGAGGGTTACCAGGGTTGGCACACTGAAGCTTTCTTT
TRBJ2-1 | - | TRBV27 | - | CASSLGFYNEQFF | TGTGCCAGCAGTTTAGGCTTCTACAATGAGCAGTTCTTC
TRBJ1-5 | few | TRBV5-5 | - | CASSPGTGFGQPQHF | TGTGCCAGCAGCCCCGGCACAGGTTTCGGTCAGCCCCAGCATTTT
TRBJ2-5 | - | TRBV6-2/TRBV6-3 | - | CASSYTSGEETQYF | TGTGCCAGCAGTTACACGTCAGGGGAAGAGACCCAGTACTTC
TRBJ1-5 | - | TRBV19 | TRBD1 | CASSSGQGARGFQPQHF | TGTGCCAGTAGTTCGGGACAGGGGGCGCGGGGGTTTCAGCCCCAGCATTTT
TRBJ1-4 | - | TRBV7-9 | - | CASSPNFAGRNEKLFF | TGTGCCAGCAGCCCAAATTTCGCGGGTCGGAATGAAAAACTGTTTTTT
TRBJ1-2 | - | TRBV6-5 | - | CASSYPGVGGYTF | TGTGCCAGCAGTTACCCGGGGGTAGGCGGCTACACCTTC